This entry is about one T cell receptor beta chain. Authors' processing steps: From reference gene primer amplification, estimates of nucleated cell counts were derived. Libraries were prepared by immunoSEQ multiplex PCR; TCRdb keeps only in-frame clonotypes and omits some of them. V and J calls and clone size are copied from that table; D and trimming were computed from the DNA. The sample carries hundreds of thousands of clones, around 87% recorded once. These data are taken from a study of blood T cell repertoires in COVID-19. The wider study: Acute-phase and convalescent COVID-19 samples originated in the United States, Italy and Spain.

The age range of participants was 18 to 89 years, with residence in some 25 US areas. CDR3 length: 17 amino acids. V gave up 4 bases and J gave up 5 bases; unmatched junction bases: 13. The germline V gene encodes CDR1 ENHRY and CDR2 SYGVKD. The sequence was collected from a woman aged 45 to 65 who had recovered from COVID-19. The sample consisted of PBMCs or T cells enriched from blood (not recorded which). The J gene is TRBJ2-2, the V gene TRBV10-3; 7 bases align to TRBD1. The CDR3 DNA reads as TGTGCCATCAGTGTTCGACCCGGGACAGAGGGAACCGGGGAGCTGTTTTTT. It is translated as CAISVRPGTEGTGELFF.